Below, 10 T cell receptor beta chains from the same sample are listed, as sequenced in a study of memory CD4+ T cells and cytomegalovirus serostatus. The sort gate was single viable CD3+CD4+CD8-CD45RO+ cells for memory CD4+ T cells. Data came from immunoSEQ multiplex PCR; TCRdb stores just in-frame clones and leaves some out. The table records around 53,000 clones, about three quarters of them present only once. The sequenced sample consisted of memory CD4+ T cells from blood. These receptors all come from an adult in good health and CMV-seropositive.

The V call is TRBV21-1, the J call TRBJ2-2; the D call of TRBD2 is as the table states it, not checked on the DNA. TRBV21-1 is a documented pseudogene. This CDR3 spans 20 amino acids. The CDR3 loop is CASSAARTSGRAGFTGELFF. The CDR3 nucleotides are TGTGCCAGCAGCGCTGCGAGGACTAGCGGGAGGGCCGGTTTCACCGGGGAGCTGTTTTTT.

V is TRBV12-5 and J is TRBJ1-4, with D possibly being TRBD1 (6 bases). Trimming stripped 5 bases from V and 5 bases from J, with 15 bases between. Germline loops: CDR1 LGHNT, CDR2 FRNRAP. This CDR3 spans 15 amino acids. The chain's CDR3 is CASGLDQGTNEKLFF. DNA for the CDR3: TGTGCTAGTGGTCTGGATCAGGGGACGAATGAAAAACTGTTTTTT.

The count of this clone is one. The CDR3 nucleotides read TGCGCCAGCAGCCAAGATTATAGGGGGGACACTGAAGCTTTCTTT. Its translation is CASSQDYRGDTEAFF. The chain is built from TRBV4-3 and TRBJ1-1; D possibly corresponds to TRBD1 (6 bases). This CDR3 has 15 residues. V lost 0 bases and J lost 3, with 11 bases in between. Germline lookup yields CDR1 LGHNA and CDR2 YSLEER.

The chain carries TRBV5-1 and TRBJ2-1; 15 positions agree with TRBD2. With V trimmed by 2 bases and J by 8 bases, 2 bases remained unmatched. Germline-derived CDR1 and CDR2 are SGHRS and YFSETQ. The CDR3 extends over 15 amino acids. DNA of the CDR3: TGCGCCAGCAGCTTTGGGACTAGCGGGAGGTATGAGCAGTTCTTC. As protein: CASSFGTSGRYEQFF.

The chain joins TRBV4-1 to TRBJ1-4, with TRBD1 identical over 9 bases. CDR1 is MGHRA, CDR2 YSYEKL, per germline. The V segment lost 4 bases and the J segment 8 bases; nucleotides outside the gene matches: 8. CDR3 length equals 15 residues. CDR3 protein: CASSPTPGQGEKLFF. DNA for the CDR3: TGCGCCAGCAGCCCCACCCCCGGACAGGGGGAAAAACTGTTTTTT.

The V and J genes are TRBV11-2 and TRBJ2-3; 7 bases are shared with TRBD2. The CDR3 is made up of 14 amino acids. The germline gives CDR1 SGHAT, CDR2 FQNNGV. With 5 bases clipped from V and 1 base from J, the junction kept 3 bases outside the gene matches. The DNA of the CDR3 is TGTGCCAGCAGCCAGGGACTACGCACAGATACGCAGTATTTT. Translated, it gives CASSQGLRTDTQYF.

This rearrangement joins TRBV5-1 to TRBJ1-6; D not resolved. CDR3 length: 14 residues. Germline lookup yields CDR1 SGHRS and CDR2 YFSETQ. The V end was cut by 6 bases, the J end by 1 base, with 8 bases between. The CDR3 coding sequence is TGCGCCAGCACCTTAGGGTCCTATAATTCACCCCTCCACTTT. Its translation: CASTLGSYNSPLHF.

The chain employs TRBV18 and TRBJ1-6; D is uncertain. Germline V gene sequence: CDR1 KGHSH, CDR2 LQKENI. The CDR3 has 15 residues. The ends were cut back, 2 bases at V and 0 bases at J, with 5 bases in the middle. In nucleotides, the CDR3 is TGTGCCAGCTCACCAGGGAGCTCCTATAATTCACCCCTCCACTTT. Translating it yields CASSPGSSYNSPLHF.

CDR3 nucleotide sequence: TGTGCCAGCAGCTTAGAAGGGCGGGTAGGTCAGCCCCAGCATTTT. This gives the protein CASSLEGRVGQPQHF. The rearrangement joins TRBV7-2 to TRBJ1-5, with no clear D. Germline V gene lookup returns CDR1 SGHTA and CDR2 FQGNSA. Between the trimmed V and J ends, which lost 1 base and 6 bases, there was a span of 13 bases. The CDR3 sequence is 15 residues long.

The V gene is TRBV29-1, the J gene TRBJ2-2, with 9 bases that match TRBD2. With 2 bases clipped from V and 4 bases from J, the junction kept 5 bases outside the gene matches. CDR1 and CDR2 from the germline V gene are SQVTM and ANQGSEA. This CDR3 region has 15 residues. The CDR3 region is CSVESLAGTTGELFF. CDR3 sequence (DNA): TGCAGCGTTGAAAGCCTAGCGGGGACCACCGGGGAGCTGTTTTTT.